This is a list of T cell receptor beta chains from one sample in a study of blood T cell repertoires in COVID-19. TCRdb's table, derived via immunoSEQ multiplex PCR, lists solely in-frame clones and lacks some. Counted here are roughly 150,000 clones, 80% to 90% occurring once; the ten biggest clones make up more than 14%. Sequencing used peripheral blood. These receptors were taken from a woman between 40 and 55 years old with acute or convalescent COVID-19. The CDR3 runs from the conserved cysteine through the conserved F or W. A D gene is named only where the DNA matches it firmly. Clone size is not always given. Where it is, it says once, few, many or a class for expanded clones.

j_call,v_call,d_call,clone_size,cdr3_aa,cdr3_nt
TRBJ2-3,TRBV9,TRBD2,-,CASSNPVTSGGPNPSTDTQYF,TGTGCCAGCAGCAACCCGGTTACTAGCGGGGGACCCAATCCTAGCACAGATACGCAGTATTTT
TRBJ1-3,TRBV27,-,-,CASSLGRSKSGNTIYF,TGTGCCAGCAGTTTAGGCAGGTCCAAATCGGGAAACACCATATATTTT
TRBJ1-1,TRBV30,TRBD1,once,CAWSETGEAFF,TGTGCCTGGAGTGAGACAGGGGAAGCTTTCTTT
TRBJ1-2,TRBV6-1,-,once,CASSEFTEDYGYTF,TGTGCCAGCAGTGAATTTACAGAAGACTATGGCTACACCTTC
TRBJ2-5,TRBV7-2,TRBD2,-,CASSLGTSGIQETQYF,TGTGCCAGCAGCTTAGGGACTAGCGGGATACAAGAGACCCAGTACTTC
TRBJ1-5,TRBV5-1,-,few,CASSSHGNQPQHF,TGCGCCAGCAGCTCCCATGGCAATCAGCCCCAGCATTTT
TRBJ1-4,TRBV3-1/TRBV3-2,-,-,CASSQREKLFF,TGTGCCAGCAGCCAGCGCGAAAAACTGTTTTTT
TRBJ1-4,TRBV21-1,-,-,CASSDGTGENEKLFF,TGTGCCAGCAGCGACGGGACAGGGGAGAATGAAAAACTGTTTTTT
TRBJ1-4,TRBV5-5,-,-,CASSLSGEATNEKLFF,TGTGCCAGCAGCTTGAGTGGGGAGGCAACTAATGAAAAACTGTTTTTT
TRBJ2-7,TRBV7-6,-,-,CASSLGTGEFYEQYF,TGTGCCAGCAGCTTAGGAACGGGGGAGTTTTACGAGCAGTACTTC
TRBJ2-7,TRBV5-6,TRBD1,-,CASSLGQGAYEQYF,TGTGCCAGCAGCTTAGGACAGGGGGCGTATGAGCAGTACTTC
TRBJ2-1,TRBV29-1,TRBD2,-,CSVVGLGRLYNEQFF,TGCAGCGTGGTCGGACTAGGACGACTTTACAATGAGCAGTTCTTC
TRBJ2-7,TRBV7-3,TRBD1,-,CASSLYDRENYEQYF,TGTGCCAGCAGCTTATATGACAGGGAAAACTACGAGCAGTACTTC
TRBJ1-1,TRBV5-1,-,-,CASSLEWAGRDTEAFF,TGCGCCAGCAGCTTGGAGTGGGCAGGGCGAGACACTGAAGCTTTCTTT
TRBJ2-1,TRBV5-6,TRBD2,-,CASTEGLAGLEQFF,TGTGCCAGCACCGAGGGACTAGCGGGACTAGAGCAGTTCTTC
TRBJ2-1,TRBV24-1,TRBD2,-,CATSAASGSEFDFYNEQFF,TGTGCCACCAGTGCGGCTAGCGGGAGTGAATTTGACTTTTACAATGAGCAGTTCTTC
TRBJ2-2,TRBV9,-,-,CASSVLAQGPPGELFF,TGTGCCAGCAGCGTATTAGCCCAGGGGCCCCCTGGGGAGCTGTTTTTT
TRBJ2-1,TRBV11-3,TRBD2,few,CASSLRRRGSGNEQFF,TGTGCCAGCAGCCTCCGTAGGCGCGGGAGTGGCAATGAGCAGTTCTTC
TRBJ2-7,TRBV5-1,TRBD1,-,CASSLDVGTGSYEQYF,TGCGCCAGCAGCTTGGATGTCGGGACAGGGTCCTACGAGCAGTACTTC
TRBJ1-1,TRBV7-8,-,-,CASSLGTVNTEAFF,TGTGCCAGCAGCTTAGGGACAGTGAACACTGAAGCTTTCTTT
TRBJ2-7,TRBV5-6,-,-,CASSSPGLPNSYEQYF,TGTGCCAGCAGCTCCCCGGGACTTCCGAACTCCTACGAGCAGTACTTC
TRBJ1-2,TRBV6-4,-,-,CASSAAGYGYTF,TGTGCCAGCAGTGCCGCAGGGTATGGCTACACCTTC
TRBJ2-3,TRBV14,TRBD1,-,CASSLFGDRGDTDTQYF,TGTGCCAGCAGCCTTTTTGGGGACAGGGGTGACACAGATACGCAGTATTTT
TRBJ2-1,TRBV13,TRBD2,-,CASSLERLGLAQYNEQFF,TGTGCCAGCAGCTTAGAAAGATTGGGACTAGCTCAATACAATGAGCAGTTCTTC
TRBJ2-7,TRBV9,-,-,CASSSHGTGDEQYF,TGTGCCAGCAGCTCACACGGAACAGGCGACGAGCAGTACTTC
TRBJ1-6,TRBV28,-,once,CASSLGGAANSPLHF,TGTGCCAGCAGTTTAGGGGGGGCTGCTAATTCACCCCTCCACTTT
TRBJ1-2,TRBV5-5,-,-,CASSFGIEGYTF,TGTGCCAGCAGCTTCGGGATAGAGGGCTACACCTTC